This entry features one T cell receptor beta chain sequence. What it binds is unknown. The length of the CDR3 is 15 residues. CDR1 and CDR2 (germline): SGDLS, YYNGEE. Trimming took 4 bases from V and 2 from J, leaving 13 bases between them. The sample is drawn from a study of T cells in localized non-small cell lung cancer. Whole-study results and caveats: Sequencing was limited to one tumor region, leaving the possibility of heterogeneity open. For the top 100 tumor clones, a median about 50 also appeared in adjacent lung.

TCRdb's copy holds only in-frame clones and misses some; the assay was immunoSEQ multiplex PCR. The data show fewer than 40,000 clones, about 89% seen once. The clonotype comes from a female donor of 60 years or more with stage I lung adenocarcinoma. Sequenced here: peripheral blood, sampled before any cancer treatment. The chain links TRBV9 to TRBJ2-1, with TRBD2 as a possible D gene (6 bases). For the CDR3, the DNA is TGTGCCAGCAGCCGTGGGGGGAGAGCCTACAATGAGCAGTTCTTC. It translates to CASSRGGRAYNEQFF.